What follows are 32 T cell receptor beta chains derived from one specimen sequenced in a study of T cell repertoires in aging, cancer and after chemotherapy. The template was genomic DNA from peripheral blood, not RNA. Multiplex touch-down PCR with TRB-A/B primers amplified rearranged V-D-J TRB sequences. One entry per CDR3 protein, called by TCRdb with MiXCR from the multiplex PCR reads. The table lists around 6,400 distinct CDR3 sequences, more than 25% of them singletons. The sequencing input was blood. These receptor sequences come from a human donor in good health.

This clonotype is medium-sized within its sample. This chain connects TRBV6-4 to TRBJ2-2; the D is unclear. This CDR3 is 13 amino acids long. V gave up 2 bases and J gave up 3 bases, with 4 bases separating them. Germline CDR1 MRHNA, CDR2 SNTAGT. In DNA, the CDR3 is TGTGCCAGCAGTGACAGGGACACCGGGGAGCTGTTTTTT. Translated, it gives CASSDRDTGELFF.

This clonotype is categorized as medium-sized (0.01 to 0.1%). This chain links TRBV6-5 with TRBJ2-7; D unresolved. The V gene's germline CDR1 is MNHEY and CDR2 SVGAGI. Between the trimmed V and J ends, which lost 4 bases and 3 bases, there was a span of 10 bases. CDR3 length: 13 residues. The CDR3 loop is CASSSVKGYEQYF. DNA of the CDR3: TGTGCCAGCAGTTCGGTTAAGGGCTACGAGCAGTACTTC.

The gene calls are TRBV7-2 and TRBJ2-1; 10 nucleotides match TRBD2. The junction had 13 bases not matched to a gene; V was cut back by 8 bases and J by 9 bases. This CDR3 is built from 15 residues. CDR1 is SGHTA, CDR2 FQGNSA, per germline. DNA for the CDR3: TGTGCCAGCCGAGGGCGTAGCGGGAGGTTCGGTGAGCAGTTCTTC. Amino acids: CASRGRSGRFGEQFF.

This chain connects TRBV20-1 to TRBJ2-1; 7 positions match TRBD2. Germline CDR1 DFQATT, CDR2 SNEGSKA (reference sequence). The CDR3 extends over 14 amino acids. The CDR3 region has the DNA TGCAGCAAGTCAACCGGGGGACTACTCAATGAGCAGTTCTTC. Its protein product is CSKSTGGLLNEQFF.

By sample share, this clonotype is medium-sized (0.01 to 0.1%). The CDR3 DNA reads TGTGCCAGTAGTAGGAGCTACAATGAGCAGTTCTTC. This sequence encodes CASSRSYNEQFF. The chain carries TRBV19 and TRBJ2-1, with D unresolved. Germline lookup yields CDR1 LNHDA and CDR2 SQIVND (reference sequence). The CDR3 runs to 12 residues. With 4 bases removed from V and 3 bases from J, the gap between germline ends came to 4 bases. Together with reference TRBV19 and TRBJ2-1, the CDR3 gives the full variable domain: DGGITQSPKYLFRKEGQNVTLSCEQNLNHDAMYWYRQDPGQGLRLIYYSQIVNDFQKGDIAEGYSVSREKKESFPLTVTSAQKNPTAFYLCASSRSYNEQFFGPGTRLTVL.

By share, this clonotype counts as medium-sized (0.01 to 0.1%). The gene calls are TRBV15 and TRBJ1-2; D is unclear. The ends were cut back, 0 bases at V and 4 bases at J, with 24 bases in the middle. The CDR3 has 19 amino acids. Per germline, CDR1 LNHNV and CDR2 YYDKDF (reference sequence). The CDR3 protein is CATSRDDLGPERLGYGYTF. Written as DNA, the CDR3 is TGTGCCACCAGCAGAGATGACTTAGGACCTGAACGGTTGGGCTATGGCTACACCTTC.

By frequency in the sample, this clonotype is medium-sized. The V call is TRBV7-9, the J call TRBJ2-3, with 13 bases fitting TRBD2. V shed 5 bases and J 0 bases; nucleotides not matched to a gene: 2. Germline lookup yields CDR1 SEHNR and CDR2 FQNEAQ (reference sequence). This CDR3 is built from 16 residues. CDR3: CASSGTSGASTDTQYF. CDR3 sequence (DNA): TGTGCCAGCAGCGGGACTAGCGGGGCTAGCACAGATACGCAGTATTTT.

This clonotype is medium-sized in the sample. The chain has TRBV5-6 and TRBJ1-4, with D possibly TRBD1 on 6 matching bases. Germline V gives CDR1 SGHDT, CDR2 YYEEEE. V gave up 4 bases and J gave up 3 bases, with 19 bases separating them. The CDR3 is 17 amino acids. The CDR3 spells CASSPLLGGWANEKLFF. The CDR3 coding sequence is TGTGCCAGCAGCCCCCTCTTAGGGGGATGGGCTAATGAAAAACTGTTTTTT.

The CDR3 DNA reads as TGTGCCAGCAGCATTTCCAGGGGTTCGGGCTATGGCTACACCTTC. Protein sequence: CASSISRGSGYGYTF. The chain links TRBV27 to TRBJ1-2; D perhaps matches TRBD1 (6 bases). CDR1 and CDR2 from the germline V gene are MNHEY and SMNVEV (reference sequence). V shed 6 bases and J shed 4 bases, with 18 bases lying between them. The CDR3 is 15 amino acids.

The V and J genes are TRBV4-3 and TRBJ2-7; possibly TRBD1 or TRBD2 for D (5 bases each). Trimming cost V 1 base and J 5 bases, with 15 bases left between them. This CDR3 is 15 amino acids long. Per the germline V gene, CDR1 is LGHNA and CDR2 is YSLEER. The CDR3 reads CASSQGSGHENEQYF. CDR3 bases: TGCGCCAGCAGCCAAGGGTCGGGGCATGAAAACGAGCAGTACTTC.

The chain links TRBV19 to TRBJ2-7; D perhaps matches TRBD2 (5 bases). CDR1 and CDR2 (germline): LNHDA, SQIVND (reference sequence). V lost 1 base and J lost 3, with 7 bases in between. CDR3 length equals 13 residues. The chain's CDR3 is CASSIARGYEQYF. For the CDR3, the DNA is TGTGCCAGTAGTATAGCACGGGGCTACGAGCAGTACTTC. Supplemented by reference TRBV19 and TRBJ2-7, the full variable domain reads DGGITQSPKYLFRKEGQNVTLSCEQNLNHDAMYWYRQDPGQGLRLIYYSQIVNDFQKGDIAEGYSVSREKKESFPLTVTSAQKNPTAFYLCASSIARGYEQYFGPGTRLTVT.

The chain carries TRBV20-1 and TRBJ2-1; 10 nucleotides align to TRBD2. In germline, CDR1 is DFQATT, CDR2 SNEGSKA (reference sequence). The CDR3 contains 15 residues. Trimming at V came to 6 bases and at J to 4 bases, leaving 9 bases not matched to a gene. The CDR3: CSAGIAGGLYNEQFF. The CDR3 nucleotides are TGCAGTGCGGGAATAGCGGGGGGCTTATACAATGAGCAGTTCTTC.

The chain combines TRBV12-3 or TRBV12-4 with TRBJ1-2, with TRBD1 as a possible D gene (6 bases). V lost 3 bases to trimming and J lost 1 base, with 12 bases between them. This CDR3 spans 15 amino acids. The CDR3 sequence: CASSFSGAGNYGYTF. CDR3 sequence (DNA): TGTGCCAGCAGTTTTTCAGGGGCCGGTAACTATGGCTACACCTTC.

This sequence joins TRBV19 and TRBJ1-5; 8 bases fit TRBD1. This CDR3 comprises 13 residues. Germline-derived CDR1 and CDR2 are LNHDA and SQIVND (reference sequence). The V segment lost 9 bases and the J segment 4 bases; nucleotides outside the gene matches: 5. In DNA, the CDR3 is TGTGCCAGCTCGACAGGGGTGAATCAGCCCCAGCATTTT. The encoded protein is CASSTGVNQPQHF.

V is TRBV19 and J is TRBJ1-1; D unresolved. V was pared by 8 bases and J by 0 bases, with 10 bases between. The V gene's germline CDR1 is LNHDA and CDR2 SQIVND (reference sequence). The CDR3 has 13 residues. CDR3 nucleotide sequence: TGTGCCAGTCTCCAGCCCATGAACACTGAAGCTTTCTTT. Amino acid sequence: CASLQPMNTEAFF.

This clonotype has just a few counts. V and J are TRBV6-1 and TRBJ1-1, with D hard to call. Germline V gene lookup returns CDR1 MNHNS and CDR2 SASEGT. CDR3 length: 11 amino acids. V lost 7 bases and J 1 base, leaving 4 bases between the germline ends. The CDR3 nucleotides are TGTGCCAGCAAATCGAACACTGAAGCTTTCTTT. Translating gives CASKSNTEAFF.

By sample share, this clonotype is medium-sized. The chain links TRBV5-5 to TRBJ2-2; D possibly matches TRBD1 or TRBD2 (5 bases each). The CDR3 is made up of 17 amino acids. V was pared by 0 bases and J by 4 bases, with 16 bases between. From germline, CDR1 is SGHKS and CDR2 YYEKEE (reference sequence). The DNA of the CDR3 is TGTGCCAGCAGCTTGGCCTTGAGGGGTCAACGCACCGGGGAGCTGTTTTTT. Protein sequence: CASSLALRGQRTGELFF.

This clonotype is classed as medium-sized. This chain connects TRBV11-3 to TRBJ2-1; 10 bases map to TRBD2. V dropped 1 base and J dropped 9; count of bases not matched to a gene: 12. This CDR3 is 17 amino acids long. Germline CDR1 reads SGHNT; CDR2 reads YENEEA. Written as DNA, the CDR3 is TGTGCCAGCAGCTTAGTCCCAGCGGGAGGGCCTCAGGGTGAGCAGTTCTTC. It yields the protein CASSLVPAGGPQGEQFF.

This clonotype occurred a few times. The chain links TRBV7-2 to TRBJ2-1; TRBD2 aligns across 11 bases. This CDR3 comprises 16 residues. Germline CDR1 SGHTA, CDR2 FQGNSA. V shed 1 base and J 9 bases; nucleotides not matched to a gene: 8. The chain's CDR3 is CASSLDSGGVGIEQFF. The CDR3 DNA sequence: TGTGCCAGCAGCTTAGATAGCGGGGGGGTGGGTATTGAGCAGTTCTTC.

The chain links TRBV21-1 to TRBJ2-1; TRBD1, the table's D call, was not compared with the DNA. TRBV21-1 is described as a pseudogene. The CDR3 is made up of 19 amino acids. The CDR3 DNA reads as TGTGCCAGCAGCAAAACCGTTCCTCGGACAGGGGGCGCATTGAATGAGCAGTTCTTC. Translation gives CASSKTVPRTGGALNEQFF.

This clonotype turned up a few times. The chain uses TRBV19 and TRBJ2-3; D not resolved. This CDR3 spans 12 amino acids. The V gene lost 1 base and the J gene lost 5 bases, with 4 bases spanning the gap. From germline, CDR1 is LNHDA and CDR2 SQIVND (reference sequence). The CDR3 is CASSIGGDTQYF. The CDR3 nucleotides read TGTGCCAGTAGTATAGGTGGAGATACGCAGTATTTT.

This chain connects TRBV6-2 or TRBV6-3 to TRBJ2-7; 10 positions agree with TRBD2. Per germline, CDR1 MNHEY and CDR2 SVGEGT. V lost 2 bases and J lost 2; bases outside the gene matches: 0. The CDR3 sequence is 14 residues long. The chain's CDR3 is CASSYGLAAYEQYF. DNA for the CDR3: TGTGCCAGCAGTTACGGACTAGCGGCCTACGAGCAGTACTTC.

This clonotype was picked up a small number of times. CDR3 sequence: CASSQQGGTQYF. The DNA for the CDR3 is TGTGCCAGCAGCCAACAGGGCGGGACCCAGTACTTC. V gene TRBV6-2 or TRBV6-3 combines with J gene TRBJ2-5; maybe TRBD1 (6 bases). V was cut by 6 bases and J by 7 bases, with 12 bases left in between. This CDR3 is built from 12 residues. From germline, CDR1 is MNHEY and CDR2 SVGEGT.

This clonotype showed up just a few times. Mismatch with germline at one junction end may stem from a read error. The chain uses TRBV7-6 and TRBJ2-3, with 12 bases aligning to TRBD2. CDR3 size: 15 residues. The germline V gene encodes CDR1 SGHVS and CDR2 FNYEAQ. The CDR3 nucleotides are TGTGCCAGCAGCCTAGCGGGAGGGGCTTTGAATACGCAGTATTTT. This gives the protein CASSLAGGALNTQYF.

The chain employs TRBV20-1 and TRBJ2-1; TRBD2 aligns across 13 bases. CDR3 length: 15 residues. Germline loops: CDR1 DFQATT, CDR2 SNEGSKA (reference sequence). V gave up 4 bases and J gave up 7 bases; unmatched junction bases: 7. The CDR3, as DNA: TGCAGTGCTACCGGGACTAGCGGGATACGTAATGAGCAGTTCTTC. Its translation: CSATGTSGIRNEQFF.

J is TRBJ2-3 and V is TRBV7-9; TRBD2 matches at 7 bases. The V segment lost 5 bases and the J segment 6 bases; nucleotides outside the gene matches: 14. Germline V gene data show CDR1 as SEHNR and CDR2 as FQNEAQ (reference sequence). The CDR3 covers 16 residues. This CDR3 reads CASSADRLAARDTQYF. CDR3 sequence (DNA): TGTGCCAGCAGCGCAGATCGGCTAGCGGCTAGGGATACGCAGTATTTT.

The chain uses TRBV6-6 and TRBJ2-2; D is possibly TRBD1 or TRBD2 (6 bases each). The germline V and J ends were trimmed by 6 bases and 6 bases, with 11 bases remaining between them. The CDR3 spans 13 residues. CDR1 and CDR2 from the germline V gene are MNHNY and SVGAGI (reference sequence). In DNA, the CDR3 is TGTGCCAGCAGGCATAGGGGGGCCGGGGAGCTGTTTTTT. Its translation is CASRHRGAGELFF.

By share, this clonotype counts as medium-sized. This rearrangement joins TRBV27 to TRBJ2-2; weak D call: TRBD2 (5 bases). Looked up from germline, CDR1 is MNHEY and CDR2 is SMNVEV (reference sequence). The CDR3 is 16 amino acids. V lost 6 bases and J lost 3, with 17 bases in between. CDR3 sequence (DNA): TGTGCCAGCAGGCCACAGACTATTACGGACACCGGGGAGCTGTTTTTT. Protein product: CASRPQTITDTGELFF.

The V gene is TRBV13, the J gene TRBJ1-6; the D is unclear. Germline V CDR1 and CDR2: PRHDT, FYEKMQ (reference sequence). The ends were cut back, 4 bases at V and 6 bases at J, with 4 bases in the middle. The CDR3 has 12 amino acids. CDR3 amino acids: CASSSGNSPLHF. The CDR3 DNA is TGTGCCAGCAGCTCCGGTAATTCACCCCTCCACTTT.

This sequence joins TRBV6-5 and TRBJ1-1; a weak D match, TRBD1 (6 bases). The CDR3 is 15 residues long. Trimming pared 5 bases from V and 6 bases from J, leaving 19 bases between. The germline V gene has CDR1 MNHEY and CDR2 SVGAGI. CDR3 region: CASSPDEKGVAEAFF. The CDR3 DNA is TGTGCCAGCAGTCCTGATGAAAAGGGGGTCGCTGAAGCTTTCTTT.

This clonotype qualifies as medium-sized. The rearrangement uses TRBV7-9 and TRBJ2-2; no firm D call. Germline assignment: CDR1 SEHNR and CDR2 FQNEAQ (reference sequence). V lost 4 bases and J 0 bases, leaving 0 bases between the germline ends. This CDR3 comprises 12 residues. CDR3 amino acids: CASSSNTGELFF. Here the CDR3 DNA reads TGTGCCAGCAGCTCGAACACCGGGGAGCTGTTTTTT.

The chain joins TRBV27 to TRBJ2-1, with D perhaps matching TRBD1 (6 bases). Germline CDR1 and CDR2: MNHEY and SMNVEV (reference sequence). The length of the CDR3 is 16 residues. V lost 4 bases and J 7 bases, leaving 20 bases between the germline ends. The CDR3 bases are TGTGCCAGCAGTTCGAAGGTGGGGGCCCTCATGAATGAGCAGTTCTTC. This codes for CASSSKVGALMNEQFF.